This TCR beta chain originates from a study of blood T cell repertoires in COVID-19. Sequencing used immunoSEQ multiplex PCR; TCRdb keeps in-frame clones, though not all of them. The sample shows tens of thousands of clones, around 91% of them seen only once. The sequencing sample was made of peripheral blood. The TCR was taken from a woman aged 55-70 years with COVID-19, enrolled during active disease.

The CDR3 sequence is CASRGQVDTEAFF. In DNA form, the CDR3 reads TGTGCCAGCCGGGGACAGGTGGACACTGAAGCTTTCTTT. This chain connects TRBV11-3 to TRBJ1-1; TRBD1 matches at 8 bases. The CDR3 extends over 13 amino acids. Germline loops: CDR1 SGHNT, CDR2 YENEEA. The J segment lost 3 bases and the V segment lost 8 bases, leaving 5 bases of the junction unmatched.